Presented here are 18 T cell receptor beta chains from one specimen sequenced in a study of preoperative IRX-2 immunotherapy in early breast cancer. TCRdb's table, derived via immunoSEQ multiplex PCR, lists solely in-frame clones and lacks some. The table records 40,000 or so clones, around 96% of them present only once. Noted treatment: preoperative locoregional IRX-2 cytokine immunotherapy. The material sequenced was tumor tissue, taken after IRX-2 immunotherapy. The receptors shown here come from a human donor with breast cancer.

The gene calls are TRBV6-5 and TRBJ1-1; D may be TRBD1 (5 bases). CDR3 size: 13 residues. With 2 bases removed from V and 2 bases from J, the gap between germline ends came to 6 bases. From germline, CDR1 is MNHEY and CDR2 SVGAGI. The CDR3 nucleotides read TGTGCCAGCAGTTACCAGGGTAACACTGAAGCTTTCTTT. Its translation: CASSYQGNTEAFF.

CDR3 residues: CASSLGVGQPQHF. Here the CDR3 DNA reads TGTGCCAGCAGCTTAGGTGTAGGGCAGCCCCAGCATTTT. The chain carries TRBV7-9 and TRBJ1-5; no reliable D call. CDR1 SEHNR and CDR2 FQNEAQ come from the germline V gene (reference sequence). The CDR3 totals 13 residues. V was shortened by 1 base and J by 7 bases, with 8 bases between the two germline ends.

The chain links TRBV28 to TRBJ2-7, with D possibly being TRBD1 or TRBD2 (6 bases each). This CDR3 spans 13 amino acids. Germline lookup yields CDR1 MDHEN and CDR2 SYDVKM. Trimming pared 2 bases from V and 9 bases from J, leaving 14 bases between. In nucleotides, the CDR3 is TGTGCCAGCAGTTTAGGGGGGCTCGCCTGGCAGTACTTC. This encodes CASSLGGLAWQYF.

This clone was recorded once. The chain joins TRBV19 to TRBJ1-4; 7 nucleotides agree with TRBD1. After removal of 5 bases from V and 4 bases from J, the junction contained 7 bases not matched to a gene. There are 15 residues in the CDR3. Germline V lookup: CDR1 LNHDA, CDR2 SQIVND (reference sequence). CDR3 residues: CASSHKDRNNEKLFF. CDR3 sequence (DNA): TGTGCCAGTAGTCATAAGGACAGGAATAATGAAAAACTGTTTTTT.

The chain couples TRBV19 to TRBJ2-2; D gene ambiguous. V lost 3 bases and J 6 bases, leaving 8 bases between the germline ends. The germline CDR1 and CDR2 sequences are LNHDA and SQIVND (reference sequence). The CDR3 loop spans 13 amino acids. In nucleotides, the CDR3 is TGTGCCAGTAGTATGCCGCTGGCCGGGGAGCTGTTTTTT. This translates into CASSMPLAGELFF.

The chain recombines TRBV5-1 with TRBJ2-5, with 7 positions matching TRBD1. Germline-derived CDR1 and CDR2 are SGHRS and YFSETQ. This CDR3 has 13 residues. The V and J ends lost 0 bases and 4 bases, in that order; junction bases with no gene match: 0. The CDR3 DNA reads TGCGCCAGCAGCTTGGGACAGGGAGAGACCCAGTACTTC. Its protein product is CASSLGQGETQYF.

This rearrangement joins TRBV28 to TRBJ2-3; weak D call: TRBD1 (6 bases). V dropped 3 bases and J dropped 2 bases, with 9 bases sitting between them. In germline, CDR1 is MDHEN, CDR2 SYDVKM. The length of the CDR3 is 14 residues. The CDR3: CASSFNRATDTQYF. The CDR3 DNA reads TGTGCCAGCAGTTTCAACAGGGCCACAGATACGCAGTATTTT.

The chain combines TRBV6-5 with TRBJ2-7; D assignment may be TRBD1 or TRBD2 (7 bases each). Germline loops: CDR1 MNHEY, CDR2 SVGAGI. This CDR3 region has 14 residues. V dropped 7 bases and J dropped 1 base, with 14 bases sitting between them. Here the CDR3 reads CASKGRGGSYEQYF. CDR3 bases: TGTGCCAGCAAGGGCAGGGGGGGATCCTACGAGCAGTACTTC.

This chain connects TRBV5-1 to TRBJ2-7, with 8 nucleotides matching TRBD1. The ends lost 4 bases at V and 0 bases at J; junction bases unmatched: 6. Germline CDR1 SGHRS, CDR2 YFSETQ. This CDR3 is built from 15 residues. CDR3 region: CASSPGQGLSYEQYF. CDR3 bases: TGCGCCAGCAGCCCCGGACAGGGACTCTCCTACGAGCAGTACTTC.

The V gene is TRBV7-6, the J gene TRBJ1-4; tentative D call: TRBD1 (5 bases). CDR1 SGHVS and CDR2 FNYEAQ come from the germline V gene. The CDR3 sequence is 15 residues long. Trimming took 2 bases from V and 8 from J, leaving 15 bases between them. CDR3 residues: CASSLYSGLSEKLFF. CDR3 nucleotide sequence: TGTGCCAGCAGCTTATACTCAGGGTTAAGCGAAAAACTGTTTTTT.

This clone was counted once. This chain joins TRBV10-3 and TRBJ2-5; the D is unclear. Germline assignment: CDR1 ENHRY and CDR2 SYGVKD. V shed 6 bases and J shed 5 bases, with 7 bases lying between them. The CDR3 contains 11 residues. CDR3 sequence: CAIRKEETQYF. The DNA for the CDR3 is TGTGCCATCAGGAAGGAGGAGACCCAGTACTTC.

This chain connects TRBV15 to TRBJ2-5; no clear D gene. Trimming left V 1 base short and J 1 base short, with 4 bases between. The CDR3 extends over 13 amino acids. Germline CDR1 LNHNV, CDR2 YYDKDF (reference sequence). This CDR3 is CATSRGGQETQYF. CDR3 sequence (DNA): TGTGCCACCAGCAGAGGGGGCCAAGAGACCCAGTACTTC.

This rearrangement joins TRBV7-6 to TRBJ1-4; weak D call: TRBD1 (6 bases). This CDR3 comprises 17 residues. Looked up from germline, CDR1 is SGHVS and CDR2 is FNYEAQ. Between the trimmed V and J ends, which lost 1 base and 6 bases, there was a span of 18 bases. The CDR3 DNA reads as TGTGCCAGCAGCTTAGTGGGAGGGGGGGCGCGAGATGAAAAACTGTTTTTT. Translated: CASSLVGGGARDEKLFF.

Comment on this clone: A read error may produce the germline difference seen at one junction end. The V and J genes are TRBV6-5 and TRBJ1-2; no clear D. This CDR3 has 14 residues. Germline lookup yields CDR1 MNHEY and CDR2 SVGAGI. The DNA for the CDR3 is TGTGCCAGCAGTCACTCCGGGCACGAGGGTGGCTACACCTTC. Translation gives CASSHSGHEGGYTF.

This chain's CDR3 is CASSLSSGAGELFF. The CDR3 DNA reads TGTGCCAGCAGCCTTTCTAGCGGCGCCGGGGAGCTGTTTTTT. The chain has TRBV4-2 and TRBJ2-2; 7 bases line up with TRBD2. CDR1 is LGHNA and CDR2 is YNFKEQ in the germline V gene. Trimming at V came to 4 bases and at J to 6 bases, leaving 5 bases not matched to a gene. The length of the CDR3 is 14 residues.

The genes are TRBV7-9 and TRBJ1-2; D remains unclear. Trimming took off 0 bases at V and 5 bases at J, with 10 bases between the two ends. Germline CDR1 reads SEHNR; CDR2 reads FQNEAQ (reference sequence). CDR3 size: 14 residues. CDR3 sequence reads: CASSLARLRYGYTF. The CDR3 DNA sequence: TGTGCCAGCAGCTTAGCTCGGCTGAGGTATGGCTACACCTTC.

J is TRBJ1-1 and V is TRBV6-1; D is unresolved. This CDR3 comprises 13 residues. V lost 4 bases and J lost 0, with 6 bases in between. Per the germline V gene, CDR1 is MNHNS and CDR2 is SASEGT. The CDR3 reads CASSGRMNTEAFF. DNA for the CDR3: TGTGCCAGCAGTGGACGGATGAACACTGAAGCTTTCTTT.

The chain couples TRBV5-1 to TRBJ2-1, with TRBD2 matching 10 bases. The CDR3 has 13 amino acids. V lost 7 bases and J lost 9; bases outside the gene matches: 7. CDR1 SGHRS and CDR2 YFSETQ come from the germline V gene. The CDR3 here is CASGAGGAVEQFF. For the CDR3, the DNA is TGCGCCAGCGGAGCGGGAGGGGCTGTTGAGCAGTTCTTC. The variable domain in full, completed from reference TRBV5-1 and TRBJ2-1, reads KAGVTQTPRYLIKTRGQQVTLSCSPISGHRSVSWYQQTPGQGLQFLFEYFSETQRNKGNFPGRFSGRQFSNSRSEMNVSTLELGDSALYLCASGAGGAVEQFFGPGTRLTVL.